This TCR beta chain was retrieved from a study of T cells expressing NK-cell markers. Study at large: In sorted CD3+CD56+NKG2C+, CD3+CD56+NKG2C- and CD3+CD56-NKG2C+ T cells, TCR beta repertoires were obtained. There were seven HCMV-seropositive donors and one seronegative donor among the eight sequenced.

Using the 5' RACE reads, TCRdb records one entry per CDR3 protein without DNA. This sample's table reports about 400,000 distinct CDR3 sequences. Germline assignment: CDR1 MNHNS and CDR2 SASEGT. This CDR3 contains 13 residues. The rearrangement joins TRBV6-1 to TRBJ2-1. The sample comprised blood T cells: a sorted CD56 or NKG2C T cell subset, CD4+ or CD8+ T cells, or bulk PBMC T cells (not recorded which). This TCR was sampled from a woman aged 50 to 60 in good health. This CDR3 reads CASLGRTYNEQFF.